The 11 T cell receptor beta chains below were found in one sample sequenced in a study of cytomegalovirus exposure and HLA in healthy donors. In the PCR, 60 Vbeta and 13 Jbeta primers were used. Repertoires were generated with immunoSEQ multiplex PCR, while TCRdb's copy carries only in-frame clones and drops some. The table lists 150,000 to 200,000 clones, around 86% of them singletons. The sample was PBMCs. These receptors were collected from a young woman in good health and CMV-seronegative.

This clone was found once. The V call is TRBV28, the J call TRBJ1-4, with TRBD1 matching over 9 bases. Per the germline V gene, CDR1 is MDHEN and CDR2 is SYDVKM. V lost 5 bases to trimming and J lost 8 bases; unmatched junction nucleotides: 12. This CDR3 has 16 residues. CDR3 DNA: TGTGCCAGCAGTCCAGCGCCCGGACAGGGGAACGAAAAACTGTTTTTT. Amino acids: CASSPAPGQGNEKLFF.

A single count supports this clone. The chain employs TRBV19 and TRBJ1-2; D unresolved. V shed 3 bases and J shed 2 bases, with 10 bases lying between them. Germline CDR1 and CDR2: LNHDA and SQIVND (reference sequence). The CDR3 contains 14 residues. Here the CDR3 reads CASSITNSNYGYTF. In nucleotides, the CDR3 is TGTGCCAGTAGTATTACGAACAGCAACTATGGCTACACCTTC.

CDR3 region: CASSRGGTSGPTGELFF. The CDR3 DNA is TGTGCCAGCAGTCGAGGCGGGACTAGCGGACCCACCGGGGAGCTGTTTTTT. The V gene is TRBV11-2, the J gene TRBJ2-2; 11 bases agree with TRBD2. CDR1 and CDR2 (germline): SGHAT, FQNNGV. J was trimmed by 4 bases and V by 6 bases; bases with no gene match: 10. This CDR3 is built from 17 residues.

This chain joins TRBV11-2 and TRBJ2-4; D is undetermined. Germline CDR1 reads SGHAT; CDR2 reads FQNNGV. The CDR3 sequence is 14 residues long. Trimming left V 2 bases short and J 7 bases short, with 12 bases between. The CDR3 DNA is TGTGCCAGCAGCTTACGGCCCCTGGAGAACATTCAGTACTTC. This codes for CASSLRPLENIQYF.

This chain links TRBV19 with TRBJ1-4; TRBD1 matches 7 bases. The CDR3 covers 14 residues. V lost 9 bases, J lost 4 bases, and 8 bases stayed unmatched. The V gene's germline CDR1 is LNHDA and CDR2 SQIVND (reference sequence). The CDR3, as DNA: TGTGCCAGCTCACTCGGGACAGATAATGAAAAACTGTTTTTT. Protein: CASSLGTDNEKLFF.

The chain is built from TRBV5-6 and TRBJ2-1; TRBD2 matches at 7 bases. The junction had 4 bases not matched to a gene; V was cut back by 3 bases and J by 4 bases. From germline, CDR1 is SGHDT and CDR2 YYEEEE. The CDR3 is made up of 14 amino acids. In nucleotides, the CDR3 is TGTGCCAGCAGCTACAGCGGGACGTACAATGAGCAGTTCTTC. This encodes CASSYSGTYNEQFF.

This chain uses TRBV2 with TRBJ2-3, with D possibly matching TRBD1 (6 bases). The germline V gene has CDR1 SNHLY and CDR2 FYNNEI. The CDR3 is made up of 15 amino acids. V was pared by 4 bases and J by 4 bases, with 15 bases between. This CDR3 reads CASSGTGFGSDTQYF. The CDR3 bases are TGTGCCAGCAGTGGAACAGGGTTTGGTTCAGATACGCAGTATTTT.

This chain links TRBV29-1 with TRBJ1-4; no clear D gene. This CDR3 region has 14 residues. Germline-derived CDR1 and CDR2 are SQVTM and ANQGSEA. Trimming removed 7 bases from V and 7 bases from J, with 19 bases in between. CDR3 DNA sequence: TGCAGCGCCCAACAAGGTGGAGGACCTGAAAAACTGTTTTTT. Translation gives CSAQQGGGPEKLFF.

The gene calls are TRBV6-5 and TRBJ2-5; 8 positions match TRBD2. The CDR3 length is 13 residues. The germline V gene encodes CDR1 MNHEY and CDR2 SVGAGI. With 6 bases clipped from V and 2 bases from J, the junction kept 2 bases outside the gene matches. The DNA of the CDR3 is TGTGCCAGCAGAGCGGGAGCTCAAGAGACCCAGTACTTC. Its translation: CASRAGAQETQYF.

This sequence joins TRBV7-6 and TRBJ2-7, with 10 bases fitting TRBD2. V lost 1 base, J lost 5 bases, and 8 bases stayed unmatched. Looked up from germline, CDR1 is SGHVS and CDR2 is FNYEAQ. This CDR3 spans 16 amino acids. The CDR3 reads CASSLVISGLADEQYF. CDR3 sequence (DNA): TGTGCCAGCAGCTTAGTCATCAGTGGACTAGCGGACGAGCAGTACTTC.

Only one count was recorded for this clone. The gene calls are TRBV4-3 and TRBJ1-1; no firm D call. This CDR3 contains 16 residues. V lost 1 base, J lost 4 bases, and 16 bases lay in between. In germline, CDR1 is LGHNA, CDR2 YSLEER. CDR3 residues: CASSQGVSRGGTEAFF. The DNA for the CDR3 is TGCGCCAGCAGCCAAGGAGTCTCCCGGGGAGGCACTGAAGCTTTCTTT.